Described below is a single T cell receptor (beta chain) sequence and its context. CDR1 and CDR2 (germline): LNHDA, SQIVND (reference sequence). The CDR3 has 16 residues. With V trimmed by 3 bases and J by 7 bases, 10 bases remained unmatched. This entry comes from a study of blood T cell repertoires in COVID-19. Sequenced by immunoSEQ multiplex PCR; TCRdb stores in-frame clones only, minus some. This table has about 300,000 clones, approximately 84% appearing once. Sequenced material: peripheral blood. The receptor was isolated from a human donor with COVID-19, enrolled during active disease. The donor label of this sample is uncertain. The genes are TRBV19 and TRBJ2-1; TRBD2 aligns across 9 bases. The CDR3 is CASSIYGGRVSNEQFF. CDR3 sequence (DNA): TGTGCCAGTAGTATTTACGGCGGGAGGGTTTCTAATGAGCAGTTCTTC.